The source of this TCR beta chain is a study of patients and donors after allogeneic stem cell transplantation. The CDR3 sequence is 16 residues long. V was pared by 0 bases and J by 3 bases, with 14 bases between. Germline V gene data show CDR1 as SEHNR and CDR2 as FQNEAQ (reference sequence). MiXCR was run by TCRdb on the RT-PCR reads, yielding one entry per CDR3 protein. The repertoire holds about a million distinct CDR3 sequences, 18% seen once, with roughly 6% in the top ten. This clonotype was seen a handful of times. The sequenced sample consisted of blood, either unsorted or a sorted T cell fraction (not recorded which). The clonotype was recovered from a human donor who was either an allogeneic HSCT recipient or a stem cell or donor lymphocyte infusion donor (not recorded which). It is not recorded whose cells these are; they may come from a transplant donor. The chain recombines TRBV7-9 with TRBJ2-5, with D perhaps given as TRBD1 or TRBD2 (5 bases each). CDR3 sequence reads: CASSLAGRGREETQYF. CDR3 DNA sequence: TGTGCCAGCAGCTTAGCGGGTCGGGGCAGGGAAGAGACCCAGTACTTC.